This TCR beta chain was obtained from a study of cytomegalovirus exposure and HLA in healthy donors. The study, taken as a whole, reports: Published work reported that the classifier diagnosed cytomegalovirus status with high specificity and sensitivity. A few chains tied to CMV proved CMV antigen-specific in vitro.

The donors were in the approximately 120-subject validation cohort, distinct from the 666-subject first cohort. Here immunoSEQ multiplex PCR was the method, and the copy in TCRdb shows in-frame clones only, minus some. Among about 180,000 clones listed, about 83% were seen once. Germline V lookup: CDR1 SGHNT, CDR2 YYREEE (reference sequence). Trimming cost V 4 bases and J 5 bases, with 17 bases left between them. The CDR3 has 15 amino acids. As for this clone: Its antigen is still unknown.

The chain is built from TRBV5-4 and TRBJ2-3; a weak D match, TRBD2 (6 bases). This TCR derives from a woman between 25 and 40 years old in good health and CMV-seronegative. Sequencing was done on a sample of PBMCs. The CDR3 loop is CASSALGGKGDTQYF. CDR3 bases: TGTGCCAGCAGCGCGTTGGGAGGCAAAGGAGATACGCAGTATTTT.